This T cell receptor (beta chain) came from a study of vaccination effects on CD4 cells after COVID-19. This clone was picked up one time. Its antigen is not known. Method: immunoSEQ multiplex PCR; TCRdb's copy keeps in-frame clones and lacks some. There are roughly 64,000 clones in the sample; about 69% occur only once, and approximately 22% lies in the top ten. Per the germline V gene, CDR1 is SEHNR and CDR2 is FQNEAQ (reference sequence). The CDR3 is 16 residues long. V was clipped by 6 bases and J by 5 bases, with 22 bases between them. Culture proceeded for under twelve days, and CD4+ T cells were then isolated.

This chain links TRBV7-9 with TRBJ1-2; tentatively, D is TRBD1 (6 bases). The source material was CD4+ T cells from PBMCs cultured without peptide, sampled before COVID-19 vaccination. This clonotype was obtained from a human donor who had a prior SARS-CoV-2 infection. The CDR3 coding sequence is TGTGCCAGCAGACCGCCAGGGGCCGCAGGGTTTTATGGCTACACCTTC. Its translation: CASRPPGAAGFYGYTF.